This T cell receptor (beta chain) derives from a study of cytomegalovirus exposure and HLA in healthy donors. Findings of the study overall: In a later analysis, TCR beta V- and J-gene trimming showed a link to a missense DCLRE1C variant. Being productive about 87% or about 30% of the time was typical of most TCR beta V segments in an earlier analysis.

The CDR3 spans 16 residues. V was cut by 3 bases and J by 0 bases, with 13 bases left in between. Germline V gene lookup returns CDR1 KGHSH and CDR2 LQKENI. Regarding this clone: Its target is not known.

Vbeta (60) and Jbeta (13) primers were used in the PCR. Here immunoSEQ multiplex PCR was the method, and the copy in TCRdb shows in-frame clones only, minus some. The table lists about 140,000 clones, 82% of them singletons. V and J are TRBV18 and TRBJ2-3; TRBD1 might be the D (5 bases). This clonotype was sampled from a man between 18 and 35 years old in good health and CMV-seropositive. Sequenced sample: PBMCs. CDR3 DNA: TGTGCCAGCTCACCCTTAGGGGTGGGTAGCACAGATACGCAGTATTTT. Its protein product is CASSPLGVGSTDTQYF.